A single sample is the source of the 10 T cell receptor beta chains below, sequenced in a study of cytomegalovirus exposure and HLA in healthy donors. It was with 60 Vbeta and 13 Jbeta primers that the PCR ran. Some clones are missing from TCRdb's copy, which holds only in-frame ones; the method was immunoSEQ multiplex PCR. The data contain 140,000 or so clones, 55% to 85% of them singletons. Sequencing was performed on PBMCs. The receptors originated from a man in his forties or fifties in good health and CMV-seronegative.

This clone came up a few times. The chain is built from TRBV10-2 and TRBJ2-3; D possibly corresponds to TRBD2 (6 bases). The V end lost 3 bases, the J end lost 6 bases, and 10 bases lay between the germline ends. Per germline, CDR1 WSHSY and CDR2 SAAADI. The CDR3 loop spans 13 amino acids. CDR3 amino acids: CASSDRRVDTQYF. CDR3 coding DNA: TGCGCCAGCAGTGACAGGAGGGTGGATACGCAGTATTTT.

The chain couples TRBV9 to TRBJ2-5; perhaps TRBD1 as D (5 bases). This CDR3 region has 14 residues. Germline V gene sequence: CDR1 SGDLS, CDR2 YYNGEE. Trimming took 0 bases from V and 4 from J, leaving 10 bases between them. CDR3 coding DNA: TGTGCCAGCAGCGTAGGCAGGGTCGGAGAGACCCAGTACTTC. It codes for CASSVGRVGETQYF.

The chain couples TRBV27 to TRBJ2-7; perhaps TRBD1 as D (6 bases). Trimming cost V 5 bases and J 3 bases, with 11 bases left between them. Germline lookup yields CDR1 MNHEY and CDR2 SMNVEV (reference sequence). The CDR3 is made up of 13 amino acids. DNA of the CDR3: TGTGCCAGCAGTGCGATACAGGGCTACGAGCAGTACTTC. Protein product: CASSAIQGYEQYF.

J is TRBJ2-3 and V is TRBV7-8; 13 nucleotides line up with TRBD2. The V segment lost 6 bases and the J segment 3 bases; nucleotides outside the gene matches: 3. The V gene's germline CDR1 is SGHVS and CDR2 FQNEAQ. This CDR3 is 15 amino acids long. The CDR3: CASSKTSGRTDTQYF. CDR3 DNA sequence: TGTGCCAGCAGTAAGACTAGCGGGAGGACAGATACGCAGTATTTT.

This clone has more than one count but fewer than ten. The chain uses TRBV5-1 and TRBJ2-3; 14 nucleotides agree with TRBD2. Trimming at V came to 4 bases and at J to 2 bases, leaving 3 bases not matched to a gene. Germline CDR1 is SGHRS and CDR2 is YFSETQ. The length of the CDR3 is 16 residues. As DNA, the CDR3 is TGCGCCAGCAGCCGGACTAGCGGGGGGTTCACAGATACGCAGTATTTT. As protein: CASSRTSGGFTDTQYF.

The chain combines TRBV5-1 with TRBJ2-1, with 14 bases that match TRBD2. With V trimmed by 1 base and J by 4 bases, 7 bases remained unmatched. Per germline, CDR1 SGHRS and CDR2 YFSETQ. The CDR3 length is 18 residues. Written as DNA, the CDR3 is TGCGCCAGCAGCTTGATGGGACTAGCGGGAGTGGGGTACAATGAGCAGTTCTTC. It specifies CASSLMGLAGVGYNEQFF.

The rearrangement joins TRBV7-7 to TRBJ2-7; 7 bases are a match to TRBD1. V was clipped by 1 base and J by 2 bases; unmatched bases: 5. Germline V lookup: CDR1 SSHAT, CDR2 FNYEAQ (reference sequence). The CDR3 is made up of 15 amino acids. The CDR3 coding sequence is TGTGCCAGCAGCTTAGGACAGGGAATAGCCTACGAGCAGTACTTC. It yields the protein CASSLGQGIAYEQYF.

The chain joins TRBV10-3 to TRBJ1-5; 9 bases match TRBD1. From germline, CDR1 is ENHRY and CDR2 SYGVKD. V shed 0 bases and J 4 bases; nucleotides not matched to a gene: 4. This CDR3 comprises 16 residues. CDR3 sequence reads: CAISESAQGANQPQHF. The CDR3 nucleotides read TGTGCCATCAGTGAGTCAGCACAGGGGGCGAATCAGCCCCAGCATTTT.

This clone has a handful of counts. V usage is TRBV5-4 and J usage is TRBJ2-5; 8 bases match TRBD1. This CDR3 is built from 14 residues. CDR1 is SGHNT, CDR2 YYREEE, per germline (reference sequence). The junction had 5 bases not matched to a gene; V was cut back by 4 bases and J by 3 bases. In DNA form, the CDR3 reads TGTGCCAGCAGCGTATACAGGGGGGAAGAGACCCAGTACTTC. Translated: CASSVYRGEETQYF.

The chain combines TRBV2 with TRBJ2-1; 9 nucleotides agree with TRBD2. The junction had 12 bases not matched to a gene; V was cut back by 3 bases and J by 0 bases. The CDR3 spans 19 residues. Per the germline V gene, CDR1 is SNHLY and CDR2 is FYNNEI. CDR3 nucleotide sequence: TGTGCCAGCAGTGATTTCGGCAGCGGGAGGACAAGCTCCTACAATGAGCAGTTCTTC. Amino acid sequence: CASSDFGSGRTSSYNEQFF.